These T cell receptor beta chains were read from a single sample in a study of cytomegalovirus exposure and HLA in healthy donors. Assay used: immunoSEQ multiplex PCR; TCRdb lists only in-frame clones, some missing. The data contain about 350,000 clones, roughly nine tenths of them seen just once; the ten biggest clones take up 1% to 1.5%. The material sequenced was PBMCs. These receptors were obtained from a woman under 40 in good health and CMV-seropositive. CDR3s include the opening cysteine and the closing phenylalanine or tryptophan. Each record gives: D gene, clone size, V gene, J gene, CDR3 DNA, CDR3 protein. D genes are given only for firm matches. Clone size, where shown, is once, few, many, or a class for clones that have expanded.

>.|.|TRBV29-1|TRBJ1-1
TGCAGCGTTGTTGGGGAGGGGACTGAAGCTTTCTTT
CSVVGEGTEAFF
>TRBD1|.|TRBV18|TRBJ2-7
TGTGCCAGCTCACCAGCCGGGACAGAACCCATCTACGAGCAGTACTTC
CASSPAGTEPIYEQYF
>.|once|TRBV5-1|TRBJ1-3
TGCGCCAGCAGCCGGGGACAAGGAAACACCATATATTTT
CASSRGQGNTIYF
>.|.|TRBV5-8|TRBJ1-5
TGTGCCAGCAAGGGGGGCGCGGGCTGGAGCAATCAGCCCCAGCATTTT
CASKGGAGWSNQPQHF
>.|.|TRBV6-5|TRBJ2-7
TGTGCCAGCAGTTTAACGGGCCTCTCCTACGAGCAGTACTTC
CASSLTGLSYEQYF
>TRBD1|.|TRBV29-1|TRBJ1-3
TGCAGCGTGGCCCCCGGGACAGACTCTGGAAACATCATATATTTT
CSVAPGTDSGNIIYF
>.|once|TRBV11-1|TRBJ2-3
TGTGCCAGCAGCCCCGGTTATTCTTTAGCTGATACGCAGTATTTT
CASSPGYSLADTQYF
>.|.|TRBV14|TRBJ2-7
TGTGCCAGCAGCCAAGCGGGGACCTTTGGGGAGCAGTACTTC
CASSQAGTFGEQYF
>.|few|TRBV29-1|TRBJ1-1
TGCAGCGTTAGTCGGTGGAACACTGAAGCTTTCTTT
CSVSRWNTEAFF
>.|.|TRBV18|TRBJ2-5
TGTGCCAGCTCACCACCGACACAAGAGACCCAGTACTTC
CASSPPTQETQYF
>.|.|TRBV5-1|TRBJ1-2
TGCGCCAGCAGCTTGGAGGGGTATGGCTACACCTTC
CASSLEGYGYTF
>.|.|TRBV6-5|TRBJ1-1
TGTGCCAGCAGTTATGTAGGGATTGCGATAACTGAAGCTTTCTTT
CASSYVGIAITEAFF
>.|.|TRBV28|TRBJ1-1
TGTGCCAGCATCCAAGGGGGTAGGGCTGAAGCTTTCTTT
CASIQGGRAEAFF
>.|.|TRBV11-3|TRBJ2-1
TGTGCCAGCAGCTTAGAGGGGGCGCCCCTGGGCAATGAGCAGTTCTTC
CASSLEGAPLGNEQFF
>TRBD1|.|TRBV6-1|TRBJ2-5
TGTGCCAGCAGTGAACATCAACTTGGGGACAGGGGGCGAGGGACCCAGTACTTC
CASSEHQLGDRGRGTQYF
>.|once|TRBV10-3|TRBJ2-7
TGTGCCATCAGGAAAGGGGGGTCAAACGAGGAGCAGTACTTC
CAIRKGGSNEEQYF
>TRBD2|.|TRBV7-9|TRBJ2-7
TGTGCCAGCAGCCACGGACTAGCGGGGCAGTACTTC
CASSHGLAGQYF
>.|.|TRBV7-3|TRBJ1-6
TGTGCCAGCAGCTTAAACGGACTCTATAATTCACCCCTCCACTTT
CASSLNGLYNSPLHF
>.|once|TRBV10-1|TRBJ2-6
TGCGCCAGCAGTAACCCGGGCAGACCCTACTCTGGGGCCAACGTCCTGACTTTC
CASSNPGRPYSGANVLTF
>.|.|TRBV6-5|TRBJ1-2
TGTGCCAGCAGTCCTGACGGTCGTGATAGGGGCTACACCTTC
CASSPDGRDRGYTF
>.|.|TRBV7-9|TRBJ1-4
TGTGCCAGCAGATTAGGACGGAATAATGAAAAACTGTTTTTT
CASRLGRNNEKLFF
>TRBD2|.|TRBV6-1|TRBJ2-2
TGTGCCAGCTCCCTGACTAGCGGATACACCGGGGAGCTGTTTTTT
CASSLTSGYTGELFF
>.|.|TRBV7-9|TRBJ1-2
TGTGCCAGCATGTGGATGGGAGAAGGCTACACCTTC
CASMWMGEGYTF
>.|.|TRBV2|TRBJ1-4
TGTGCCAGCAGTGAAGTATCAGGGATCCCTGAAAAACTGTTTTTT
CASSEVSGIPEKLFF
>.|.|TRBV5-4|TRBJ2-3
TGTGCCAGCAGCTTTTGGGGCAGGGATACGCAGTATTTT
CASSFWGRDTQYF
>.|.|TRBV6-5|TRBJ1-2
TGTGCCAGCAGTTACGGGGTTAACTATGGCTACACCTTC
CASSYGVNYGYTF
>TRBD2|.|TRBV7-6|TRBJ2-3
TGTGCCAGCAGCAAACCCAGCGGGGGGCCCTCGACTAGCACAGATACGCAGTATTTT
CASSKPSGGPSTSTDTQYF
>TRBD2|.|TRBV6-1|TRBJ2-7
TGTGCCAGCAGTGAACTAGCGGGGGGGATCTTCTCCTACGAGCAGTACTTC
CASSELAGGIFSYEQYF
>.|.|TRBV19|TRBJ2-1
TGTGCCAGTAGTATGCCGGGGTCGAGGGCTTTCTACAATGAGCAGTTCTTC
CASSMPGSRAFYNEQFF
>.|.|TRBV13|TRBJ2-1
TGTGCCAGCAGCCCGGACCCGAACAATGAGCAGTTCTTC
CASSPDPNNEQFF
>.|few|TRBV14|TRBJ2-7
TGTGCCAGCAGCCAAGAGTGGGGTTACGAGCAGTACTTC
CASSQEWGYEQYF
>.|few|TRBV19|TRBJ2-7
TGTGCCAGTAGTATAGGATGGAGGAACGAGCAGTACTTC
CASSIGWRNEQYF
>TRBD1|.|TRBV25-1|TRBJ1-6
TGTGCCAGCAGTCGACAGGGAAATAATTCACCCCTCCACTTT
CASSRQGNNSPLHF
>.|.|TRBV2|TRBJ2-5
TGTGCCAGCACCCATGTGACCGTACAAGAGACCCAGTACTTC
CASTHVTVQETQYF
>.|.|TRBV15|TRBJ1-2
TGTGCCACCAGCAGAGATCCCGTCTTTTATGGCTACACCTTC
CATSRDPVFYGYTF
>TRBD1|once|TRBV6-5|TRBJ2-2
TGTGCCAGCAGGGACAGGGGTGATTGGACCGGGGAGCTGTTTTTT
CASRDRGDWTGELFF
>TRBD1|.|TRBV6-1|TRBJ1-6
TGTGCCAGCAGGGACTGGGACAGGGCGTCCCTCCACTTT
CASRDWDRASLHF
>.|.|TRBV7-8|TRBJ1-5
TGTGCCAGCAGCTTAGACCGAGATCAGCCCCAGCATTTT
CASSLDRDQPQHF
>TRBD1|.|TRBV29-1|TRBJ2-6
TGCAGCGTTGAAAAGGGAGCCTGGGGACAGGGTATCTCTGGGGCCAACGTCCTGACTTTC
CSVEKGAWGQGISGANVLTF
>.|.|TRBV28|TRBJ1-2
TGTGCCAGCAGTTATCCGGGTAGCCAGGCGAATAGAAACTATGGCTACACCTTC
CASSYPGSQANRNYGYTF
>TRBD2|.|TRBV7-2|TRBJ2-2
TGTGCCAGCCGAGCGGGAGGTCGGACCGGGGAGCTGTTTTTT
CASRAGGRTGELFF
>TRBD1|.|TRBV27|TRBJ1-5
TGTGCCAGCCAATTAATGGGACAGGGTAGCAATCAGCCCCAGCATTTT
CASQLMGQGSNQPQHF
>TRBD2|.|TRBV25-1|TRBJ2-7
TGTGCCAGCATCTCGGCGGGGGGCTCCTACGAGCAGTACTTC
CASISAGGSYEQYF
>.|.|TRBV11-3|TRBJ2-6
TGTGCCAGCAGCCTGGCTGGGGCCAACGTCCTGACTTTC
CASSLAGANVLTF
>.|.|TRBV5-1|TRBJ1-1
TGCGCCAGCAGCAGGGGAGTCACATACCCTGAAGCTTTCTTT
CASSRGVTYPEAFF
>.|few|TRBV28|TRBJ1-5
TGTGCCAGCAGCCCCCGACCGCTCAATCAGCCCCAGCATTTT
CASSPRPLNQPQHF
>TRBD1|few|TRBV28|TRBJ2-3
TGTGCCAGCAGTTTATGGGGGACAGGGGGCACAGATACGCAGTATTTT
CASSLWGTGGTDTQYF
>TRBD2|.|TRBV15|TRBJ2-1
TGTGCCACCAGCAGAGTTAGCACTAGCGGGAGTTGGTACAATGAGCAGTTCTTC
CATSRVSTSGSWYNEQFF